The 8 T cell receptor beta chains below all came from one sample that was sequenced in a study of PD-L1 blockade in urothelial cancer (dated by TCRdb to 2015 to 2018). Library creation used the immunoSEQ multiplex PCR assay. The table comes from immuneACCESS by way of TCRdb, which keeps in-frame sequences with V and J called. Part of the clones is missing from these tables; in studies checked, under half for an unresolved V gene and the rest for unknown reasons. This sample gives roughly 95,000 clones in total; around 90% of them show up just once. Of the sample, 1.5% to 2.5% falls within the top ten clones. The time point label for this specimen denotes: pretreatment peripheral blood. The source was PBMCs, collected around atezolizumab (anti-PD-L1) treatment. Every receptor here comes from a man between 60 and 75 years old with urothelial cancer.

In DNA, the CDR3 is TGTGCCAGCAGCGCTGACAGGGATAATTCACCCCTCCACTTT. It specifies CASSADRDNSPLHF. The chain links TRBV7-3 to TRBJ1-6; the match to TRBD1 covers 7 bases. V was pared by 5 bases and J by 5 bases, with 3 bases of the junction left unmatched. This CDR3 region has 14 residues. CDR1 is SGHTA, CDR2 FQGTGA, per germline.

V and J are TRBV29-1 and TRBJ1-1; 9 nucleotides agree with TRBD1. CDR3 length: 13 residues. Trimming at V came to 4 bases and at J to 0 bases, leaving 0 bases not matched to a gene. Germline-derived CDR1 and CDR2 are SQVTM and ANQGSEA. For the CDR3, the DNA is TGCAGCGTTGGGACAGGGGTGAACACTGAAGCTTTCTTT. Protein product: CSVGTGVNTEAFF.

The V gene is TRBV27, the J gene TRBJ2-3; a weak D match, TRBD1 (5 bases). The CDR3 spans 16 residues. Looked up from germline, CDR1 is MNHEY and CDR2 is SMNVEV (reference sequence). V was pared by 0 bases and J by 2 bases, with 12 bases between. CDR3 in DNA: TGTGCCAGCAGTTTATCGATAGGCAGGGACACAGATACGCAGTATTTT. It specifies CASSLSIGRDTDTQYF.

The gene calls are TRBV5-1 and TRBJ2-3; D possibly corresponds to TRBD2 (6 bases). Germline V CDR1 and CDR2: SGHRS, YFSETQ. The CDR3 extends over 14 amino acids. The V end was cut by 0 bases, the J end by 3 bases, with 8 bases between. CDR3 protein: CASSLGLATDTQYF. Here the CDR3 DNA reads TGCGCCAGCAGCTTGGGCCTAGCGACAGATACGCAGTATTTT.

This chain links TRBV9 with TRBJ1-6, with D hard to call. Germline assignment: CDR1 SGDLS and CDR2 YYNGEE. Trimming removed 0 bases from V and 7 bases from J, with 8 bases in between. CDR3 length: 14 amino acids. The CDR3 protein is CASSVAGSNSPLHF. Here the CDR3 DNA reads TGTGCCAGCAGCGTAGCCGGGTCAAATTCACCCCTCCACTTT.

The chain is built from TRBV7-8 and TRBJ2-5; D gene unclear. This CDR3 spans 15 amino acids. Germline CDR1 reads SGHVS; CDR2 reads FQNEAQ. V lost 1 base to trimming and J lost 4 bases, with 13 bases between them. CDR3 DNA: TGTGCCAGCAGCTTAGGGGCCCTGGCGTCAGAGACCCAGTACTTC. Protein product: CASSLGALASETQYF. The entire variable domain, with the rest obtained from reference TRBV7-8 and TRBJ2-5, is as follows: GAGVSQSPRYKVAKRGQDVALRCDPISGHVSLFWYQQALGQGPEFLTYFQNEAQLDKSGLPSDRFFAERPEGSVSTLKIQRTQQEDSAVYLCASSLGALASETQYFGPGTRLLVL.

The V gene is TRBV18, the J gene TRBJ2-1; 8 nucleotides agree with TRBD2. V shed 2 bases and J 10 bases; nucleotides not matched to a gene: 13. The CDR3 is made up of 16 amino acids. Germline V gene data show CDR1 as KGHSH and CDR2 as LQKENI. The CDR3 sequence is CASSPSDSGGLGEQFF. The CDR3 DNA reads as TGTGCCAGCTCACCATCCGATTCGGGGGGGCTGGGAGAGCAGTTCTTC.

This clone was observed a single time. The CDR3 spells CASRQGGQANQPQHF. CDR3 bases: TGTGCCAGCAGACAGGGGGGACAGGCCAATCAGCCCCAGCATTTT. The chain joins TRBV6-6 to TRBJ1-5; 8 positions agree with TRBD1. Trimming removed 6 bases from V and 3 bases from J; junction bases left unmatched: 7. From germline, CDR1 is MNHNY and CDR2 SVGAGI (reference sequence). This CDR3 comprises 15 residues.